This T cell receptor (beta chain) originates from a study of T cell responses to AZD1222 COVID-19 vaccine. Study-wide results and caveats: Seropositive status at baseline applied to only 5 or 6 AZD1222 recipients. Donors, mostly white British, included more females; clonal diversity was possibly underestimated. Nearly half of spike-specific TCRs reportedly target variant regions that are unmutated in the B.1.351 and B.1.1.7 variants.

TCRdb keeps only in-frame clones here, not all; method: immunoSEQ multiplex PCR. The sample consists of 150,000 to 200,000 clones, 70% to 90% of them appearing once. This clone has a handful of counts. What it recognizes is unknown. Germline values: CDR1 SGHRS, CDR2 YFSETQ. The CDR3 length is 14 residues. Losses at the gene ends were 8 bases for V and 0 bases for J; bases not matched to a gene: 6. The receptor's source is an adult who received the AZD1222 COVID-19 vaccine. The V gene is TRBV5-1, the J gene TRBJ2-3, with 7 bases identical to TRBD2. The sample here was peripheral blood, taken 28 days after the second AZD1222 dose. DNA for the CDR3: TGCGCCAGTTACCTAGCGGTTAGCACAGATACGCAGTATTTT. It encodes CASYLAVSTDTQYF.